Listed here are 14 T cell receptor beta chains from one sample, sequenced in a study of identical twins. TCRdb reprocessed the 5' RACE reads via MiXCR and lists one record per CDR3 protein. The table has a few hundred thousand distinct CDR3 sequences, more than 9% seen once. These data were likewise used in another study, on yellow fever vaccine responses in identical twins.

Sequenced: PBMCs. The receptor set was obtained from a woman between 18 and 29 years old in good health.

This clonotype was recorded many times. The chain employs TRBV7-6 and TRBJ2-1; weak D call: TRBD2 (6 bases). There are 15 residues in the CDR3. V dropped 5 bases and J dropped 7 bases, with 18 bases sitting between them. Germline assignment: CDR1 SGHVS and CDR2 FNYEAQ. CDR3 in DNA: TGTGCCAGCAGCCTCTGGGAGGACACAGGTAATGAGCAGTTCTTC. Its protein is CASSLWEDTGNEQFF.

The gene calls are TRBV4-3 and TRBJ1-2, with TRBD1 identical over 7 bases. Germline V gene sequence: CDR1 LGHNA, CDR2 YSLEER. The CDR3 length is 15 residues. Unmatched junction bases numbered 2, after V lost 0 bases and J lost 1 base. The DNA for the CDR3 is TGCGCCAGCAGCCAAGATGACAGGGATAACTATGGCTACACCTTC. It is translated as CASSQDDRDNYGYTF.

The chain carries TRBV30 and TRBJ2-5, with D maybe TRBD2 (6 bases). This CDR3 comprises 12 residues. Germline lookup yields CDR1 GTSNPN and CDR2 SVGIG (reference sequence). V lost 4 bases, J lost 5 bases, and 11 bases lay in between. Written as DNA, the CDR3 is TGTGCCTGGACCCCGGGAGAGGAGACCCAGTACTTC. Encoded protein: CAWTPGEETQYF.

This chain uses TRBV6-2 or TRBV6-3 with TRBJ2-7; tentatively, D is TRBD1 (6 bases). The V end was cut by 4 bases, the J end by 2 bases, with 21 bases between. From germline, CDR1 is MNHEY and CDR2 SVGEGT. This CDR3 contains 17 residues. CDR3 protein: CASSSPEGRGLPYEQYF. The CDR3 region has the DNA TGTGCCAGCAGTTCCCCTGAGGGCAGGGGTCTACCCTACGAGCAGTACTTC.

The chain recombines TRBV20-1 with TRBJ2-1; 8 nucleotides agree with TRBD1. Germline lookup yields CDR1 DFQATT and CDR2 SNEGSKA (reference sequence). With 0 bases clipped from V and 4 bases from J, the junction kept 8 bases outside the gene matches. The CDR3 covers 16 residues. Here the CDR3 DNA reads TGCAGTGCTAGAGACCCCAGGGGGCCACTATACAATGAGCAGTTCTTC. Translated: CSARDPRGPLYNEQFF.

CDR3 DNA: TGCAGTGGTAGCTTAACTAGAAACAAATTCCTCTCCTACAATGAGCAGTTCTTC. It yields the protein CSGSLTRNKFLSYNEQFF. This chain uses TRBV20-1 with TRBJ2-1, with D maybe TRBD2 (5 bases). Trimming took 7 bases from V and 0 from J, leaving 25 bases between them. Looked up from germline, CDR1 is DFQATT and CDR2 is SNEGSKA (reference sequence). The CDR3 is 18 amino acids.

This clonotype came up many times. The V and J genes are TRBV3-1 and TRBJ2-1; 12 bases line up with TRBD2. The CDR3 sequence is 16 residues long. Trimming cost V 4 bases and J 6 bases; bases outside gene matches: 7. The germline gives CDR1 LGHDT, CDR2 YNNKEL (reference sequence). The DNA for the CDR3 is TGTGCCAGCAGCCGCGGACTAGCGGGATTTCTCAATGAGCAGTTCTTC. This codes for CASSRGLAGFLNEQFF.

This clonotype was detected only a few times. This rearrangement joins TRBV15 to TRBJ2-1; D gene unclear. Per the germline V gene, CDR1 is LNHNV and CDR2 is YYDKDF (reference sequence). V lost 2 bases, J lost 10 bases, and 15 bases lay in between. The CDR3 is 14 residues long. The CDR3 here is CATSRPPMRWEQFF. Here the CDR3 DNA reads TGTGCCACCAGCAGACCGCCGATGCGCTGGGAGCAGTTCTTC.

This clonotype was observed a few times. The rearrangement joins TRBV29-1 to TRBJ2-1; tentatively, D is TRBD2 (5 bases). The germline V gene has CDR1 SQVTM and CDR2 ANQGSEA. Trimming took 0 bases from V and 13 from J, leaving 19 bases between them. The CDR3 contains 14 residues. This CDR3 is CSVEDPDGGLSQFF. CDR3 DNA sequence: TGCAGCGTTGAAGATCCTGACGGAGGCCTTTCACAGTTCTTC.

The chain recombines TRBV6-1 with TRBJ2-7; 7 bases line up with TRBD1. This CDR3 region has 14 residues. J gave up 2 bases and V 6 bases, and 7 bases lay outside the gene matches. Germline loops: CDR1 MNHNS, CDR2 SASEGT. CDR3 sequence reads: CASRSGQAAYEQYF. The DNA for the CDR3 is TGTGCCAGCAGATCCGGACAGGCCGCCTACGAGCAGTACTTC.

The sample holds many counts of this clonotype. V is TRBV24-1 and J is TRBJ2-2, with 8 bases matching TRBD1. The CDR3 has 17 residues. Germline trimming cut 4 bases from V and 7 bases from J; bases unmatched to any gene: 13. Germline assignment: CDR1 KGHDR and CDR2 SFDVKD. The CDR3 here is CATSDPSGQGLGGELFF. DNA of the CDR3: TGTGCCACCAGTGACCCTTCAGGACAGGGTTTAGGCGGGGAGCTGTTTTTT.

This clonotype was detected ten times or more. The chain joins TRBV7-6 to TRBJ2-1; no definite D call. CDR1 SGHVS and CDR2 FNYEAQ come from the germline V gene. V dropped 2 bases and J dropped 3 bases, with 8 bases sitting between them. There are 14 residues in the CDR3. CDR3 DNA sequence: TGTGCCAGCAGCTTATCTGGAGTCTACAATGAGCAGTTCTTC. Translating it yields CASSLSGVYNEQFF.

V and J are TRBV20-1 and TRBJ2-7; 11 bases fit TRBD1. With V trimmed by 3 bases and J by 4 bases, 8 bases remained unmatched. The CDR3 sequence is 15 residues long. From germline, CDR1 is DFQATT and CDR2 SNEGSKA (reference sequence). CDR3 region: CSARASGQGVYEQYF. For the CDR3, the DNA is TGCAGTGCTAGGGCTTCGGGACAGGGGGTGTACGAGCAGTACTTC.

The chain links TRBV12-3 or TRBV12-4 to TRBJ2-2; 12 nucleotides align to TRBD1. The CDR3 spans 17 residues. Trimming removed 8 bases from V and 5 bases from J; junction bases left unmatched: 12. Written as DNA, the CDR3 is TGTGCCAGCTGCTATGGGACAGGGGGCGCCGGGACCGGGGAGCTGTTTTTT. This sequence encodes CASCYGTGGAGTGELFF.